The sequence of this T cell receptor beta chain was determined in a study of PD-1 blockade in classical Hodgkin lymphoma. Time point given: cycle 4 day 1 (C4D1), after 6 weeks of nivolumab. There was relapse after autologous stem cell transplantation in every patient, and there was variation in brentuximab vedotin exposure. V was cut by 5 bases and J by 1 base, with 14 bases left in between. The CDR3 is 15 residues long. Germline V gene data show CDR1 as SGHAT and CDR2 as FQNNGV. Produced via immunoSEQ multiplex PCR; TCRdb's table is partial and in-frame only. This table has about 24,000 clones, around 80% appearing once.

The TCR originated in a human donor with classical Hodgkin lymphoma. The V call is TRBV11-2, the J call TRBJ1-1; maybe TRBD1 (6 bases). Sequencing was performed on peripheral blood mononuclear cells (PBMCs), taken before the fourth cycle of nivolumab. As DNA, the CDR3 is TGTGCCAGCAGCCCCCGGGAGGGGGAGAACACTGAAGCTTTCTTT. Its protein is CASSPREGENTEAFF.